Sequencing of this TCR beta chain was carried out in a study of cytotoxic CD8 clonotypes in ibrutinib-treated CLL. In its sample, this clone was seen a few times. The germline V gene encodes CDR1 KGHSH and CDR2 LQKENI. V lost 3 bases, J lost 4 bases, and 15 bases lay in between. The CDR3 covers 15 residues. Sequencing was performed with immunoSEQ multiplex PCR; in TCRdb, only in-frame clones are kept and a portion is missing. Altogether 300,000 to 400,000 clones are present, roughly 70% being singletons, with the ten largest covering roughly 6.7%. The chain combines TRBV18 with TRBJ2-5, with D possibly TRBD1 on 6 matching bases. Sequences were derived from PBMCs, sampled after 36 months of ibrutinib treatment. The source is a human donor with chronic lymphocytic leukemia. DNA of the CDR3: TGTGCCAGCTCACCGGACAGCCTCTCGGGAGAGACCCAGTACTTC. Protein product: CASSPDSLSGETQYF.